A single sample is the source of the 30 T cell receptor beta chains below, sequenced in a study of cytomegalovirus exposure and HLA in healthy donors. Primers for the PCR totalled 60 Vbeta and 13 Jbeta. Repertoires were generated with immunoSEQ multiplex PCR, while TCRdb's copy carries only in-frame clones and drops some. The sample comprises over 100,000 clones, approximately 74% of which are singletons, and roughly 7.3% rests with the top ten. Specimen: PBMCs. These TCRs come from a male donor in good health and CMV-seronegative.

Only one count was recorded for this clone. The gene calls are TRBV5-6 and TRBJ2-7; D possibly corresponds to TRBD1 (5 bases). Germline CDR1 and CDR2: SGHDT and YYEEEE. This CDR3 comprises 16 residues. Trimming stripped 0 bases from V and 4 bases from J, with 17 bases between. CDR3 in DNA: TGTGCCAGCAGCTTGGTATTTCCCAGGGTCGGGTACGAGCAGTACTTC. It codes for CASSLVFPRVGYEQYF.

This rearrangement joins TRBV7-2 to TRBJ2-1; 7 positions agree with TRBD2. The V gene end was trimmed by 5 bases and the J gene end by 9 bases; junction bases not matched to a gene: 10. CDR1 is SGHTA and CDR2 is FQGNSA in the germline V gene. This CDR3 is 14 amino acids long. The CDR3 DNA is TGTGCCAGCAGCCGTTTTGGCGGGAGAAGTGAGCAGTTCTTC. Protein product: CASSRFGGRSEQFF.

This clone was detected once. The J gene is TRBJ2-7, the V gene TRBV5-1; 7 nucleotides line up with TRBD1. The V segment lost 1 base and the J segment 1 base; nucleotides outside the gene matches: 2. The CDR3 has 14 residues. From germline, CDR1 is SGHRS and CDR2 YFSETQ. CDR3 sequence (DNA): TGCGCCAGCAGCTTGACAGGGGAGTCCTACGAGCAGTACTTC. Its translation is CASSLTGESYEQYF.

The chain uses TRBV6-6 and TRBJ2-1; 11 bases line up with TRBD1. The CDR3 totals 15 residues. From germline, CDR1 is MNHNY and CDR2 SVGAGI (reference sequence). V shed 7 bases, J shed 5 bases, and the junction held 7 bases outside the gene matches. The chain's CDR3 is CASNGGTGGHNEQFF. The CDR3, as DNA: TGTGCCAGCAATGGGGGGACAGGGGGTCACAATGAGCAGTTCTTC.

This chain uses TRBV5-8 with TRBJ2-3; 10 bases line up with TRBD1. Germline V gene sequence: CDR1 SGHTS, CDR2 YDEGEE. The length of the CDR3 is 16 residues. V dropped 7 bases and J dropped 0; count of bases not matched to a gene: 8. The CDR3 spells CASRTGTGASTDTQYF. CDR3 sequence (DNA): TGTGCCAGCCGCACCGGGACAGGGGCTAGCACAGATACGCAGTATTTT.

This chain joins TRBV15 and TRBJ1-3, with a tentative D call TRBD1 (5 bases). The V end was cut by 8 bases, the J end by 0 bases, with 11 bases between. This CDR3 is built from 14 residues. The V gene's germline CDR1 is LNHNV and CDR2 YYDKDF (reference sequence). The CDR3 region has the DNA TGTGCCACCTCAGACAGTCCCTCTGGAAACACCATATATTTT. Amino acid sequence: CATSDSPSGNTIYF.

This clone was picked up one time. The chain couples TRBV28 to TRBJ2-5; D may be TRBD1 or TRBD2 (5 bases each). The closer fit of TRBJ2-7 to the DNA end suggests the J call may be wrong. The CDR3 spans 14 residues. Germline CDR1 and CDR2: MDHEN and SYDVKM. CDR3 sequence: CASSSGTADYEQYF. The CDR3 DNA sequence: TGTGCCAGCAGCTCCGGGACGGCGGACTACGAGCAGTACTTC.

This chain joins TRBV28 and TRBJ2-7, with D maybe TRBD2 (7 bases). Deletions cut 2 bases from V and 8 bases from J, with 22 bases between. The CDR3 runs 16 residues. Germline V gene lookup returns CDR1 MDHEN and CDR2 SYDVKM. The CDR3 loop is CASSLGKGGAHQKQYF. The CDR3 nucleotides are TGTGCCAGCAGTTTAGGAAAGGGGGGGGCGCACCAGAAGCAGTACTTC.

CDR3 sequence reads: CASRETGFYEQYF. The CDR3 DNA sequence: TGTGCCAGCAGGGAAACAGGGTTTTACGAGCAGTACTTC. The chain couples TRBV28 to TRBJ2-7; possibly TRBD1 for D (6 bases). Germline V gene lookup returns CDR1 MDHEN and CDR2 SYDVKM. The CDR3 runs 13 residues. With 6 bases removed from V and 4 bases from J, the gap between germline ends came to 13 bases.

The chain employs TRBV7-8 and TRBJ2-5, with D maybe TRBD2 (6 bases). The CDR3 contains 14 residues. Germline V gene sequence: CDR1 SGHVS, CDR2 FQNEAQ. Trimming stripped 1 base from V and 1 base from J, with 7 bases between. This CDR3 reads CASSLGEAQETQYF. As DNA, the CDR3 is TGTGCCAGCAGCTTAGGGGAGGCCCAAGAGACCCAGTACTTC.

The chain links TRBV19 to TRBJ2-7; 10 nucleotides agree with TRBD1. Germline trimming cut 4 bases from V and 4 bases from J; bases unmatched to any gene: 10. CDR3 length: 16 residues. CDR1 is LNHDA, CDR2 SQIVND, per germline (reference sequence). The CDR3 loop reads CASSTSGQGGRYEQYF. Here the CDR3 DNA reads TGTGCCAGTAGTACCTCCGGACAGGGGGGTCGTTACGAGCAGTACTTC.

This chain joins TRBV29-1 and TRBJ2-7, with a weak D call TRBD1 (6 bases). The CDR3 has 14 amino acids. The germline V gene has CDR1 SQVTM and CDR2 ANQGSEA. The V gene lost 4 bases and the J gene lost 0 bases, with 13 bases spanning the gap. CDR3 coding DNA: TGCAGCGTTGTGGGCAGGGGACCCTCCTACGAGCAGTACTTC. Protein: CSVVGRGPSYEQYF.

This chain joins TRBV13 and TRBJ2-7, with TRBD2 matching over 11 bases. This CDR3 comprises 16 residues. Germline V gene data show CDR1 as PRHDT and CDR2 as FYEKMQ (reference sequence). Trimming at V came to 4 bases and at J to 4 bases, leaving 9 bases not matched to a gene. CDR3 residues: CASSSVSGRAGYEQYF. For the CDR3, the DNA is TGTGCCAGCAGCTCCGTTAGCGGGAGGGCCGGGTACGAGCAGTACTTC.

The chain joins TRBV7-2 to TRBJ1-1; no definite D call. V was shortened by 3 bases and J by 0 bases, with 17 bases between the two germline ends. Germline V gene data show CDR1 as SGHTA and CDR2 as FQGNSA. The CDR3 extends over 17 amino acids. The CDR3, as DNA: TGTGCCAGCAGCTTCAGGCAGGCGGGTTCTCTGAACACTGAAGCTTTCTTT. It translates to CASSFRQAGSLNTEAFF.

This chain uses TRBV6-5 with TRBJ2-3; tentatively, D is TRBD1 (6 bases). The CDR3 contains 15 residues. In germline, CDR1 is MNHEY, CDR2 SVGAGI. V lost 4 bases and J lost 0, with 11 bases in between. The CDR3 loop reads CASSCRGASTDTQYF. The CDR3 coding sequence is TGTGCCAGCAGTTGCAGGGGCGCTAGCACAGATACGCAGTATTTT.

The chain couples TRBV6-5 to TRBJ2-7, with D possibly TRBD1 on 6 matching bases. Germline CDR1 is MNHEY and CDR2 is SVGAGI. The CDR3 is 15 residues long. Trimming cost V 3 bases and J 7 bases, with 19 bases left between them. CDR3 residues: CASSYSKGDLWEQYF. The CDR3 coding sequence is TGTGCCAGCAGTTATAGTAAGGGGGATCTGTGGGAGCAGTACTTC.

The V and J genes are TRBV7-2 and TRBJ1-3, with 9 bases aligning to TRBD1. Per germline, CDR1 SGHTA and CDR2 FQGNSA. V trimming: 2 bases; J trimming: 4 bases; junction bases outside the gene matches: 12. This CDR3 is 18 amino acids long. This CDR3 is CASSLLGTGTVGGNTIYF. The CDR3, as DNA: TGTGCCAGCAGCTTACTCGGGACAGGGACTGTAGGGGGAAACACCATATATTTT.

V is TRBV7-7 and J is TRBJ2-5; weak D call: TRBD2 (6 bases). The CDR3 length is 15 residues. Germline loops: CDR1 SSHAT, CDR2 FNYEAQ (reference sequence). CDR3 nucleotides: TGTGCTTCTTCCCTCGGAGGGCCCTCCCAAGAGACCCAGTACTTC. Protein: CASSLGGPSQETQYF.

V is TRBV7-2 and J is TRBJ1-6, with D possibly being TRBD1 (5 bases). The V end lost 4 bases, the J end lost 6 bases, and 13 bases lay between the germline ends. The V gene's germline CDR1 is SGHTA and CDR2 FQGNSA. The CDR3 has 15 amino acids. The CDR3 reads CASSSGGGGNSPLHF. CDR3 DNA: TGTGCCAGCAGCTCCGGGGGGGGAGGTAATTCACCCCTCCACTTT.

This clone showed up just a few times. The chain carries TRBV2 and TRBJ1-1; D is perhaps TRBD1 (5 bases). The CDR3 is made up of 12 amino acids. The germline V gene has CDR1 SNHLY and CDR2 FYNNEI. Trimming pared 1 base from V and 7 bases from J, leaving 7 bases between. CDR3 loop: CASSEGQIEAFF. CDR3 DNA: TGTGCCAGCAGTGAAGGACAGATTGAAGCTTTCTTT.

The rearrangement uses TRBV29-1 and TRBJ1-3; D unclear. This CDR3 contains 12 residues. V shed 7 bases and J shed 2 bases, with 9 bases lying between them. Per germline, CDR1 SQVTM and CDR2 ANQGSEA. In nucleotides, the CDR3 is TGCAGCGGTTCCGGGACTGGAAACACCATATATTTT. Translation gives CSGSGTGNTIYF.

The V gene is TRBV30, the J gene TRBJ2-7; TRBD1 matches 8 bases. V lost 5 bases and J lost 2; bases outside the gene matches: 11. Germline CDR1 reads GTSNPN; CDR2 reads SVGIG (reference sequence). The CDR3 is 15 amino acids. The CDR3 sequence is CAWDGTGGSTYEQYF. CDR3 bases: TGTGCCTGGGATGGAACAGGGGGGTCAACCTACGAGCAGTACTTC.

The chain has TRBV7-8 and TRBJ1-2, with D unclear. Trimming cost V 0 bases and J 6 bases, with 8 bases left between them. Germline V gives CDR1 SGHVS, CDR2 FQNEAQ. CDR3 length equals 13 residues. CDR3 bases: TGTGCCAGCAGCTTAGCGACACTGAATGGCTACACCTTC. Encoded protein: CASSLATLNGYTF.

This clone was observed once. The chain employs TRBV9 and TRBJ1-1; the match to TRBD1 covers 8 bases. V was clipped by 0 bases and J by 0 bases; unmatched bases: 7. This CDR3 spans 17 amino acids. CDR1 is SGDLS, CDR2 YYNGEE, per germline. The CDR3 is CASSVGGQVGLNTEAFF. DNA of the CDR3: TGTGCCAGCAGCGTAGGGGGACAGGTCGGGTTGAACACTGAAGCTTTCTTT.

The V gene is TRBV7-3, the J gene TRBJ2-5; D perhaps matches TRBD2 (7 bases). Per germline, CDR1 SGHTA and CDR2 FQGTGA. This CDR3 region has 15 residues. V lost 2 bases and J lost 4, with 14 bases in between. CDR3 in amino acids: CASSLGGGRGETQYF. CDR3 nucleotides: TGTGCCAGCAGCTTAGGGGGGGGCCGGGGAGAGACCCAGTACTTC.

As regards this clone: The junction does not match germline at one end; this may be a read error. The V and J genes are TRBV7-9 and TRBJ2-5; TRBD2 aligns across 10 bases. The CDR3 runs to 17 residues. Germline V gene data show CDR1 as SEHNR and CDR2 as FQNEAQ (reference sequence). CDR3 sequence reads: CSSGLGGLADLQETQYF. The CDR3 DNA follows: TGTTCCAGCGGCCTCGGTGGACTAGCGGACCTTCAAGAGACCCAGTACTTC.

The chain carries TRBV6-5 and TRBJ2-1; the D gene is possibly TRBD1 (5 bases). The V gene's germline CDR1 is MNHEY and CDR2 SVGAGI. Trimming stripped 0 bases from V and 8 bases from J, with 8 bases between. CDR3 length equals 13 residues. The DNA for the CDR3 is TGTGCCAGCAGTTACTCCTGGGGCTATGAGCAGTTCTTC. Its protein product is CASSYSWGYEQFF.

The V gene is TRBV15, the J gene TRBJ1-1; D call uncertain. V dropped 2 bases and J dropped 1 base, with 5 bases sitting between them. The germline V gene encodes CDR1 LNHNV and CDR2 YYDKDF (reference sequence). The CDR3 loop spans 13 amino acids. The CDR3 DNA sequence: TGTGCCACCAGCAGATTGGCGAACACTGAAGCTTTCTTT. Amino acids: CATSRLANTEAFF.

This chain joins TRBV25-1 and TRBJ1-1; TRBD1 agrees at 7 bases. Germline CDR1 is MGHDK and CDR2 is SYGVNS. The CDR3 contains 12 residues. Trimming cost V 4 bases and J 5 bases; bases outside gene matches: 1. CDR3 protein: CASSATGTEAFF. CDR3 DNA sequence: TGTGCCAGCAGTGCGACAGGGACTGAAGCTTTCTTT.

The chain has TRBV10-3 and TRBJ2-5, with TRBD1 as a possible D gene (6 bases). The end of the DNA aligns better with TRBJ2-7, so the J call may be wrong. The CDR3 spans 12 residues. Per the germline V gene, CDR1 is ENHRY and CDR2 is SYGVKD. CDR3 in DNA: TGTGCCATTTCTCCGCAGGGGTACGAGCAGTACTTC. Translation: CAISPQGYEQYF.